The 14 T cell receptor beta chains below were found in one sample sequenced in a study of shared clonotypes between healthy human individuals. Method: immunoSEQ multiplex PCR; TCRdb's copy keeps in-frame clones and lacks some. The repertoire has about 450,000 clones, about four fifths of them found once; the top ten carry roughly an eighth. Sequencing was done on a sample of PBMCs. The source of these receptors is a middle-aged woman in good health. Some clones in this sample may be carry-over from other donors' samples.

This chain uses TRBV5-1 with TRBJ2-1; TRBD2 might be the D (6 bases). V lost 4 bases and J lost 4, with 18 bases in between. Germline V lookup: CDR1 SGHRS, CDR2 YFSETQ. The CDR3 sequence is 16 residues long. CDR3 nucleotide sequence: TGCGCCAGCAGCCCCCCCCTAGCGAGCACGTACAATGAGCAGTTCTTC. Amino acid sequence: CASSPPLASTYNEQFF.

The chain is built from TRBV7-6 and TRBJ1-1, with TRBD1 identical over 8 bases. Germline CDR1 SGHVS, CDR2 FNYEAQ. V gave up 5 bases and J gave up 5 bases; unmatched junction bases: 7. The CDR3 length is 14 residues. The CDR3 protein is CASSPLTGVTEAFF. The CDR3 nucleotides read TGTGCCAGCAGCCCGCTGACAGGGGTTACTGAAGCTTTCTTT.

The rearrangement uses TRBV19 and TRBJ2-7, with 12 positions matching TRBD1. The CDR3 length is 16 residues. V dropped 10 bases and J dropped 4; count of bases not matched to a gene: 14. CDR1 is LNHDA and CDR2 is SQIVND in the germline V gene (reference sequence). The CDR3 DNA reads TGTGCCATCATTTACCGGGACAGGGGGCCTCATTACGAGCAGTACTTC. Its protein product is CAIIYRDRGPHYEQYF.

In this sample, this clone turned up once. V usage is TRBV7-6 and J usage is TRBJ2-5; D remains ambiguous. This CDR3 is 14 amino acids long. Germline values: CDR1 SGHVS, CDR2 FNYEAQ. V lost 3 bases to trimming and J lost 1 base, with 9 bases between them. The CDR3 coding sequence is TGTGCCAGCAGCTTGTTGAGGACCCAAGAGACCCAGTACTTC. Translation gives CASSLLRTQETQYF.

The J gene is TRBJ2-5, the V gene TRBV5-1; D call uncertain. This CDR3 comprises 13 residues. V lost 1 base, J lost 7 bases, and 11 bases lay in between. Germline V gene data show CDR1 as SGHRS and CDR2 as YFSETQ. The DNA of the CDR3 is TGCGCCAGCAGCTTGTCTGAGACGTGGACCCAGTACTTC. This encodes CASSLSETWTQYF. Using reference TRBV5-1 and TRBJ2-5 for the parts outside the CDR3, the full variable domain is KAGVTQTPRYLIKTRGQQVTLSCSPISGHRSVSWYQQTPGQGLQFLFEYFSETQRNKGNFPGRFSGRQFSNSRSEMNVSTLELGDSALYLCASSLSETWTQYFGPGTRLLVL.

The gene calls are TRBV2 and TRBJ2-3; D unresolved. V gave up 4 bases and J gave up 6 bases, with 11 bases separating them. CDR1 is SNHLY and CDR2 is FYNNEI in the germline V gene. The CDR3 contains 13 residues. CDR3 sequence: CASSASLGDTQYF. The CDR3 DNA sequence: TGTGCCAGCAGTGCTTCCCTAGGGGATACGCAGTATTTT.

This clone appeared a single time. The genes are TRBV10-1 and TRBJ2-1; 10 positions match TRBD2. The germline V gene has CDR1 WNHNN and CDR2 SYGVQD (reference sequence). The ends lost 0 bases at V and 6 bases at J; junction bases unmatched: 14. This CDR3 comprises 19 residues. The CDR3 here is CASSESTGSGRAISNEQFF. CDR3 nucleotides: TGCGCCAGCAGTGAGTCGACGGGGAGCGGGAGGGCCATCTCCAATGAGCAGTTCTTC.

This clone was counted between two and nine times. This chain uses TRBV5-1 with TRBJ1-5, with D uncertain. Germline CDR1 SGHRS, CDR2 YFSETQ. Between the trimmed V and J ends, which lost 5 bases and 0 bases, there was a span of 6 bases. The CDR3 consists of 13 residues. CDR3 DNA sequence: TGCGCCAGCAGTTACAATAGCAATCAGCCCCAGCATTTT. Amino acid sequence: CASSYNSNQPQHF.

The J gene is TRBJ2-1, the V gene TRBV7-3, with 7 bases lining up with TRBD2. The germline V gene encodes CDR1 SGHTA and CDR2 FQGTGA. This CDR3 region has 21 residues. V lost 9 bases, J lost 5 bases, and 31 bases stayed unmatched. CDR3 in amino acids: CASLGETPPHERGGPNNEQFF. The CDR3 nucleotides are TGTGCCAGTTTAGGTGAGACCCCCCCCCATGAGCGGGGCGGCCCAAACAATGAGCAGTTCTTC. The full variable domain, with the rest looked up from reference TRBV7-3 and TRBJ2-1, is GAGVSQTPSNKVTEKGKYVELRCDPISGHTALYWYRQSLGQGPEFLIYFQGTGAADDSGLPNDRFFAVRPEGSVSTLKIQRTERGDSAVYLCASLGETPPHERGGPNNEQFFGPGTRLTVL.

The chain recombines TRBV5-1 with TRBJ2-2, with D unclear. Germline CDR1 reads SGHRS; CDR2 reads YFSETQ. The CDR3 is 15 amino acids. Trimming took 4 bases from V and 7 from J, leaving 17 bases between them. The CDR3 loop reads CASSLLPTPDGELFF. The CDR3 DNA follows: TGCGCCAGCAGCCTTCTACCGACCCCTGACGGGGAGCTGTTTTTT.

This clone was observed a few times. The chain couples TRBV5-4 to TRBJ1-3; 8 bases are a match to TRBD1. Germline lookup yields CDR1 SGHNT and CDR2 YYREEE (reference sequence). The CDR3 has 15 residues. The J segment lost 7 bases and the V segment lost 0 bases, leaving 6 bases of the junction unmatched. The CDR3 sequence is CASSLAGTGSNTIYF. The CDR3, as DNA: TGTGCCAGCAGCTTGGCGGGGACAGGATCCAACACCATATATTTT. Based on the CDR3 plus reference TRBV5-4 and TRBJ1-3, the full variable domain is ETGVTQSPTHLIKTRGQQVTLRCSSQSGHNTVSWYQQALGQGPQFIFQYYREEENGRGNFPPRFSGLQFPNYSSELNVNALELDDSALYLCASSLAGTGSNTIYFGEGSWLTVV.

V usage is TRBV27 and J usage is TRBJ1-1, with TRBD1 as a possible D gene (5 bases). The germline CDR1 and CDR2 sequences are MNHEY and SMNVEV (reference sequence). V lost 1 base, J lost 1 base, and 10 bases lay in between. The CDR3 length is 15 residues. CDR3 sequence reads: CASSLFAGTNTEAFF. CDR3 coding DNA: TGTGCCAGCAGTTTATTTGCAGGGACGAACACTGAAGCTTTCTTT.

This chain's CDR3 is CASTPLGSRTDTQYF. The CDR3, as DNA: TGCGCCAGCACCCCCTTGGGCAGCCGGACAGATACGCAGTATTTT. This chain connects TRBV5-1 to TRBJ2-3; D is undetermined. The germline CDR1 and CDR2 sequences are SGHRS and YFSETQ. V lost 6 bases and J 3 bases, leaving 17 bases between the germline ends. This CDR3 comprises 15 residues.

The V call is TRBV2, the J call TRBJ2-7; D not certain. This CDR3 is 11 amino acids long. From germline, CDR1 is SNHLY and CDR2 FYNNEI. V was shortened by 1 base and J by 6 bases, with 4 bases between the two germline ends. This chain's CDR3 is CASSEEGEQYF. The CDR3 DNA sequence: TGTGCCAGCAGTGAAGAAGGCGAGCAGTACTTC. The complete variable domain, with remaining parts taken from reference TRBV2 and TRBJ2-7, reads EPEVTQTPSHQVTQMGQEVILRCVPISNHLYFYWYRQILGQKVEFLVSFYNNEISEKSEIFDDQFSVERPDGSNFTLKIRSTKLEDSAMYFCASSEEGEQYFGPGTRLTVT.